What follows is one T cell receptor (beta chain) and its context. The target of this receptor is not known. A junction boundary mismatches the germline segment, possibly from a read error. The germline V gene (reference sequence) supplies CDR1 DFQATT and CDR2 SNEGSKA. Taken from cysteine to phenylalanine, the CDR3 has 12 residues. Of all the DNA, just the CDR3 is kept, 36 bases in frame from base 1. The entry originates in a study of T-cell memory formation after mild COVID-19 (dated by TCRdb to about 2021). Broadly, across the study: TCR sequence clusters from the two donors were largely donor specific. The cohort comprised two young, previously healthy adult volunteers, one female and one male. In two donors, T-cell clones that expanded and contracted after mild COVID-19 were followed by sequencing TCRalpha and TCRbeta repertoires longitudinally.

Here is what the overall study found, with its caveats: Contracting CD4+ clones appeared mostly in the CM and EM memory subsets, whereas CD8+ clones were enriched in EMRA. Some responding clones were found in pre-infection memory, which suggests that pre-existing cross-reactive memory T cells took part in the SARS-CoV-2 response. SARS-CoV-2 specificity of the second-wave clones peaking on day 37 was not confirmed. Only a couple of mild cases were covered in the study, and larger cohorts including severe cases with pre-infection samples were considered necessary. Clones contracting from day 15 to 85 had balanced CD4/CD8 phenotypes, while a second wave expanding from day 15 to 37 was biased towards CD4+.

Ficoll-Paque density gradient centrifugation was used to isolate PBMCs. Sequencing was performed on an Illumina NovaSeq 6000. TCRalpha and TCRbeta cDNA libraries were built by 5'RACE with constant-segment primers, adding sample barcodes and unique molecular identifiers. Trizol reagent was used to extract RNA from every sample. Libraries were amplified in two PCR steps, with a second sample barcode and Illumina TruSeq adapters added in the second step. Sequencing of libraries was performed on an Illumina NovaSeq with 2 x 150 bp paired-end reads. The authors' pipeline ran thus. With migec v1.2.7, reads were demultiplexed and then collapsed into UMI-guided consensus sequences. With mixcr v2.1.11, UMI consensuses were aligned to TRA and TRB V and J templates and assembled into clonotypes. A clonotype was counted as expanded or contracted only if both edgeR and NoisET called the change significant, with noise models trained on biological replicates. edgeR calls used a false discovery rate-adjusted p below 0.01 and a log2 fold-change threshold of 1. PCA with hierarchical clustering of max-normalized trajectories of the 1000 most abundant clonotypes was used as exploratory dynamics analysis. Each responding clone was given a CD4 or CD8 phenotype based on the CD4+ and CD8+ repertoires, which had been sequenced separately. TCRdb reworked the public reads: Q25 trimming with fastp, MiXCR clone assembly, productive beta chains retained. Every entry covers one CDR3 protein and lists the most common genes and DNA from its rows. These V and J calls rely on TCRdb rather than the paper's analysis. The sample table holds 89,000 or so distinct CDR3 sequences, of which roughly 12% were seen once. The top ten clonotypes cover around two fifths of the sample.

The receptor's source is a man younger than 35 who had mild COVID-19 (a few samples of this study predate the infection). The sample titles of this study are shuffled in the database, so cell type and time point are left out; the donor was told from shared clones. Sequenced material: PBMCs or a T cell subset sorted from them (not recorded which). Recombination linked TRBV20-1 to TRBJ1-1, and TRBD1 aligns with 8 junction nucleotides. The sequence in DNA is TGCAGTGCCGACAGGGGCAACACTGAAGCCTTCTTT. Translated, this gives CSADRGNTEAFF.